This record covers a single T cell receptor beta chain. These data belong to a study of blood T cell repertoires in COVID-19. TCRdb's copy holds only in-frame clones and misses some; the assay was immunoSEQ multiplex PCR. Counted here are about 220,000 clones, about 86% occurring once; the ten biggest clones make up around 3%. The CDR3 covers 15 residues. Trimming removed 0 bases at V and 3 bases at J, with 10 bases between. Germline V gene lookup returns CDR1 SGHDT and CDR2 YYEEEE. The sequenced sample consisted of peripheral blood. The sequence came from a woman aged 30 to 39 who had recovered from COVID-19. The chain uses TRBV5-6 and TRBJ1-5; D unclear. The CDR3: CASSLGPRVNQPQHF. The CDR3 DNA is TGTGCCAGCAGCTTGGGACCACGGGTCAATCAGCCCCAGCATTTT. Full variable domain (missing parts from reference TRBV5-6 and TRBJ1-5): DAGVTQSPTHLIKTRGQQVTLRCSPKSGHDTVSWYQQALGQGPQFIFQYYEEEERQRGNFPDRFSGHQFPNYSSELNVNALLLGDSALYLCASSLGPRVNQPQHFGDGTRLSIL.